This TCR beta chain was obtained from a study of beta chain features in type 1 diabetes. Germline trimming cut 4 bases from V and 5 bases from J; bases unmatched to any gene: 3. In germline, CDR1 is SGHRS, CDR2 YFSETQ. The CDR3 covers 13 residues. Investigators reverse transcribed all isolated RNA, so they sequenced expressed TCRB transcripts. Generated by immunoSEQ multiplex PCR, the TCRdb table keeps only in-frame clones and is missing some. Found here are hundreds of thousands of clones, about an eighth of them singletons; the top ten hold 0.02% to 0.025%. This clone appeared a few times. Antigen specificity is unknown. Findings of the study overall: Type 1 diabetes patients had TCRB CDR3s that were shorter (moderately but significantly so) in all four CD4+ subsets. A PCR bias possibly favoring shorter templates would apply equally to patients and controls.

Material: naive CD4+ T cells from blood. This sequence joins TRBV5-1 and TRBJ2-5; the match to TRBD1 covers 9 bases. The receptor was isolated from a man between 18 and 29 years old with type 1 diabetes. The CDR3 protein is CASSPGTGETQYF. CDR3 bases: TGCGCCAGCAGCCCCGGGACAGGGGAGACCCAGTACTTC.